This T cell receptor (beta chain) was sequenced in a study of long-term antiretroviral therapy in people with HIV. Germline V CDR1 and CDR2: SGHAT, FQNNGV. Deletions cut 5 bases from V and 4 bases from J, with 10 bases between. This CDR3 is 13 amino acids long. Version v3.0 of the immunoSEQ assay ran at survey level. Profiling relied on immunoSEQ multiplex PCR, and the TCRdb table lists in-frame clones only, not all of them. This table holds about 9,200 clones, roughly four fifths found once. The receptor was derived from a man aged 40-55 years with HIV. The rearrangement uses TRBV11-2 and TRBJ2-3; possible D gene TRBD2, 6 bases. The sequences come from unsorted PBMCs, collected 1.8 years before starting antiretroviral therapy. CDR3 sequence reads: CASSRVAADTQYF. The CDR3, as DNA: TGTGCCAGCAGCCGGGTAGCGGCAGATACGCAGTATTTT.